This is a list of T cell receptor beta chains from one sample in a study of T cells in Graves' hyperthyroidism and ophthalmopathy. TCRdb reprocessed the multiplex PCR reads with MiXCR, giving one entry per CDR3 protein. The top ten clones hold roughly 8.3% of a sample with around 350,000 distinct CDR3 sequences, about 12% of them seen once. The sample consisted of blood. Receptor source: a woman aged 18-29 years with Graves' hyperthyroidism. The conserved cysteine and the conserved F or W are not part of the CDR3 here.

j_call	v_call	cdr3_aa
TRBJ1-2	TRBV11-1	ASSLGRPHGEYGYT
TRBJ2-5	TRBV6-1	ASRSGAGLQETQY
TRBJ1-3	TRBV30	AWSLLSTVGNTIY
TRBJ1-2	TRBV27	ASRFAGTGGSGYT
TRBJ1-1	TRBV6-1	ASRGLQGRLLILWTEAF
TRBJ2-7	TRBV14	ASSEGTLSWERY
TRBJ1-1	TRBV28	ATLGGEGNTEAF
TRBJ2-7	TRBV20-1	SARDGGRANEQY
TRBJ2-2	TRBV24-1	ATSDLRDGELF
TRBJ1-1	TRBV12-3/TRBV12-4	ASSFTATGPMNTEAF
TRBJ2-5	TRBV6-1	ASRKGPLGGLETQY
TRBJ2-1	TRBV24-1	ATLGGRGGNEQF
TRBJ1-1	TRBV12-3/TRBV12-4	ASSFLGPNTEAF
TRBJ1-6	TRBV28	ASSLDWQSSYNSPLH
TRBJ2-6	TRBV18	AGRTGTGANVLT
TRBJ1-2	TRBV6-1	ASSETGGYGYT
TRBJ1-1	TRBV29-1	SAARAEDTEAF
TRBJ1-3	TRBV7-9	ASSLMGYGNTIY
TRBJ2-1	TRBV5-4	ASKLAGGLDEQF
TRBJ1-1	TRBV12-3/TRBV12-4	ASSFGRRAITEAF
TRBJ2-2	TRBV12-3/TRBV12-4	ASILGLAGNTGELF
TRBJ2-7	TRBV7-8	ASSLEGVTYEQY
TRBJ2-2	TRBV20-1	SAFDRRADTGELF
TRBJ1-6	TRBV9	ASSLGTESSYNSPLH
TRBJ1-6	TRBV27	ASSPGQNYNSPLH
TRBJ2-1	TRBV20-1	SARALVYNEQF
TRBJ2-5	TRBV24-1	ATSPRGTETQY
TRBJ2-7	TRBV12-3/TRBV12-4	ASSLGMPSDSYEQY
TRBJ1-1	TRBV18	ASSPGQGGTEAF
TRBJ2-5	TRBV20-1	SAKGLAGGGGETQY
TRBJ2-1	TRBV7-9	ASSSPGQGSEQF
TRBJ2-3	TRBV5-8	ASSFSGIYMGQY
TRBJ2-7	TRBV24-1	ATSEGGIHEQY
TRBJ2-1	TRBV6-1	ASRRAGPSHNEQF